One and the same sample provided the 18 T cell receptor beta chains below, sequenced in a study of neoadjuvant nivolumab and ipilimumab in lung cancer. The assay was immunoSEQ multiplex PCR, and TCRdb's table has in-frame clones only and misses some. Among more than 40,000 clones, about 89% were seen once, and the ten largest hold 3.7%. The sequencing used blood, collected before neoadjuvant nivolumab, alone or with ipilimumab. The receptors stem from an adult with non-small cell lung cancer. Some clones in this sample may be carry-over from other donors' samples.

This chain connects TRBV27 to TRBJ2-1, with 13 bases that match TRBD2. From germline, CDR1 is MNHEY and CDR2 SMNVEV (reference sequence). This CDR3 has 15 residues. Unmatched junction bases numbered 5, after V lost 2 bases and J lost 10 bases. The chain's CDR3 is CASSLRLAGGGEQFF. The CDR3 DNA is TGTGCCAGCAGTTTAAGACTAGCGGGAGGTGGGGAGCAGTTCTTC.

The chain is built from TRBV6-6 and TRBJ1-4; the match to TRBD1 covers 8 bases. The CDR3 runs 16 residues. Germline CDR1 and CDR2: MNHNY and SVGAGI (reference sequence). The V gene end was trimmed by 6 bases and the J gene end by 5 bases; junction bases not matched to a gene: 11. The CDR3 protein is CASRPRQGRKNEKLFF. Here the CDR3 DNA reads TGTGCCAGCAGGCCGCGACAGGGGAGGAAGAATGAAAAACTGTTTTTT.

The chain has TRBV6-5 and TRBJ1-1; 7 bases are shared with TRBD1. After removal of 6 bases from V and 6 bases from J, the junction contained 7 bases not matched to a gene. Germline assignment: CDR1 MNHEY and CDR2 SVGAGI. This CDR3 contains 13 residues. This chain's CDR3 is CASSSDRVSEAFF. The CDR3 bases are TGTGCCAGCAGCTCCGACAGGGTATCTGAAGCTTTCTTT.

This clone was seen only once. V and J are TRBV7-6 and TRBJ2-3; D possibly corresponds to TRBD2 (6 bases). The V end was cut by 0 bases, the J end by 0 bases, with 7 bases between. The germline V gene has CDR1 SGHVS and CDR2 FNYEAQ. The CDR3 is 15 amino acids. As DNA, the CDR3 is TGTGCCAGCAGCTTAGCGGCGGGAAGCACAGATACGCAGTATTTT. Its translation is CASSLAAGSTDTQYF.

The chain joins TRBV10-3 to TRBJ2-3; D remains unclear. Looked up from germline, CDR1 is ENHRY and CDR2 is SYGVKD. V was cut by 4 bases and J by 2 bases, with 4 bases left in between. The CDR3 extends over 12 amino acids. The CDR3, as DNA: TGTGCCATCAGTGGGACCACAGATACGCAGTATTTT. Encoded protein: CAISGTTDTQYF.

The chain combines TRBV5-4 with TRBJ2-3; D uncertain. In germline, CDR1 is SGHNT, CDR2 YYREEE (reference sequence). This CDR3 is built from 14 residues. Trimming pared 0 bases from V and 5 bases from J, leaving 10 bases between. The CDR3 sequence: CASSLAIRGDTQYF. The DNA of the CDR3 is TGTGCCAGCAGCTTGGCCATCCGAGGAGATACGCAGTATTTT.

The chain uses TRBV5-1 and TRBJ1-5; D might be TRBD1 (5 bases). Germline V gene data show CDR1 as SGHRS and CDR2 as YFSETQ. This CDR3 region has 14 residues. V was shortened by 4 bases and J by 5 bases, with 13 bases between the two germline ends. The CDR3 nucleotides are TGCGCCAGCAGCACCGGGACGGGGGATCAGCCCCAGCATTTT. It is translated as CASSTGTGDQPQHF.

The chain carries TRBV9 and TRBJ2-2; D not resolved. This CDR3 region has 16 residues. Germline V gives CDR1 SGDLS, CDR2 YYNGEE. Trimming removed 0 bases from V and 4 bases from J, with 13 bases in between. In DNA, the CDR3 is TGTGCCAGCAGCGTAGAGGCGTTTATACTCACCGGGGAGCTGTTTTTT. Its translation is CASSVEAFILTGELFF.

V usage is TRBV11-2 and J usage is TRBJ2-3; 9 positions agree with TRBD1. This CDR3 contains 15 residues. From germline, CDR1 is SGHAT and CDR2 FQNNGV. Trimming at V came to 4 bases and at J to 2 bases, leaving 4 bases not matched to a gene. The CDR3 coding sequence is TGTGCCAGCAGCTCCGGGACAGGGTCCACAGATACGCAGTATTTT. As protein: CASSSGTGSTDTQYF.

The chain is built from TRBV30 and TRBJ1-1; D uncertain. V lost 0 bases and J lost 4, with 12 bases in between. This CDR3 comprises 14 residues. CDR1 and CDR2 (germline): GTSNPN, SVGIG (reference sequence). The CDR3 DNA sequence: TGTGCCTGGAGTGTATTGGGGTCCGGCACTGAAGCTTTCTTT. Protein sequence: CAWSVLGSGTEAFF. Combining the CDR3 with reference TRBV30 and TRBJ1-1 gives the whole variable domain SQTIHQWPATLVQPVGSPLSLECTVEGTSNPNLYWYRQAAGRGLQLLFYSVGIGQISSEVPQNLSASRPQDRQFILSSKKLLLSDSGFYLCAWSVLGSGTEAFFGQGTRLTVV.

The CDR3 spells CASSEYPGEQYF. CDR3 DNA sequence: TGTGCCAGCAGTGAATATCCGGGCGAGCAGTACTTC. The V and J genes are TRBV6-1 and TRBJ2-7, with D uncertain. The CDR3 runs 12 residues. V lost 2 bases and J lost 6, with 8 bases in between. Per the germline V gene, CDR1 is MNHNS and CDR2 is SASEGT.

Only a few counts were recorded for this clone. The rearrangement uses TRBV19 and TRBJ1-1, with 7 bases lining up with TRBD1. This CDR3 spans 16 amino acids. Looked up from germline, CDR1 is LNHDA and CDR2 is SQIVND (reference sequence). V lost 3 bases and J lost 1; bases outside the gene matches: 8. This chain's CDR3 is CASSMTRGTANTEAFF. DNA for the CDR3: TGTGCCAGTAGTATGACCAGAGGGACAGCGAACACTGAAGCTTTCTTT.

The gene calls are TRBV29-1 and TRBJ2-7, with TRBD2 matching over 11 bases. Germline V gene lookup returns CDR1 SQVTM and CDR2 ANQGSEA. The CDR3 is 12 residues long. The V gene end was trimmed by 5 bases and the J gene end by 7 bases; junction bases not matched to a gene: 4. In DNA form, the CDR3 reads TGCAGCGTTACTAGCGGGAGAAATGAGCAGTACTTC. Translation: CSVTSGRNEQYF.

V gene TRBV7-8 combines with J gene TRBJ2-1, with TRBD2 identical over 8 bases. Germline V gene data show CDR1 as SGHVS and CDR2 as FQNEAQ. V shed 4 bases, J shed 5 bases, and the junction held 13 bases outside the gene matches. The CDR3 runs to 17 residues. The CDR3 sequence is CASSSRGISGIHNEQFF. CDR3 DNA sequence: TGTGCCAGCAGCTCAAGGGGGATTAGCGGGATCCACAATGAGCAGTTCTTC.

V gene TRBV10-2 combines with J gene TRBJ1-2; TRBD1 might be the D (5 bases). This CDR3 region has 15 residues. Germline CDR1 is WSHSY and CDR2 is SAAADI. The V and J ends lost 2 bases and 0 bases respectively, with 10 bases between them. The CDR3 is CASSELGHTNYGYTF. The CDR3, as DNA: TGCGCCAGCAGTGAGCTTGGACACACTAACTATGGCTACACCTTC.

This clone was detected only once. The chain joins TRBV7-9 to TRBJ1-2; unclear D gene. V was clipped by 5 bases and J by 6 bases, with 16 bases between them. The CDR3 has 14 amino acids. Germline V gene lookup returns CDR1 SEHNR and CDR2 FQNEAQ (reference sequence). CDR3 amino acids: CASSESAGRNGYTF. CDR3 DNA: TGTGCCAGCAGCGAATCGGCGGGCAGGAATGGCTACACCTTC. The variable domain in full, with the rest retrieved from reference TRBV7-9 and TRBJ1-2, is DTGVSQNPRHKITKRGQNVTFRCDPISEHNRLYWYRQTLGQGPEFLTYFQNEAQLEKSRLLSDRFSAERPKGSFSTLEIQRTEQGDSAMYLCASSESAGRNGYTFGSGTRLTVV.

The CDR3 is CASSSAGALTDTQYF. CDR3 sequence (DNA): TGTGCCAGTTCTTCTGCGGGAGCCCTCACAGATACGCAGTATTTT. The chain recombines TRBV6-5 with TRBJ2-3, with 7 nucleotides matching TRBD2. Unmatched junction bases numbered 11, after V lost 9 bases and J lost 2 bases. Germline loops: CDR1 MNHEY, CDR2 SVGAGI. The CDR3 extends over 15 amino acids.

The rearrangement joins TRBV9 to TRBJ1-2; D is undetermined. CDR3 length: 15 amino acids. Deletions cut 0 bases from V and 0 bases from J, with 9 bases between. Germline lookup yields CDR1 SGDLS and CDR2 YYNGEE. This CDR3 reads CASSVARGANYGYTF. The CDR3 region has the DNA TGTGCCAGCAGCGTAGCGCGGGGTGCTAACTATGGCTACACCTTC. The entire variable domain, with the rest obtained from reference TRBV9 and TRBJ1-2, is as follows: DSGVTQTPKHLITATGQRVTLRCSPRSGDLSVYWYQQSLDQGLQFLIQYYNGEERAKGNILERFSAQQFPDLHSELNLSSLELGDSALYFCASSVARGANYGYTFGSGTRLTVV.